Presented here are 10 T cell receptor beta chains from one specimen sequenced in a study of blood T cell repertoires in COVID-19. Assay: immunoSEQ multiplex PCR; the TCRdb copy retains only in-frame clones and omits some. The profile shows 120,000 to 150,000 clones, roughly 85% of them singletons. The sequencing input was peripheral blood. Receptors originate from a woman aged 55-70 years with COVID-19, enrolled during active disease.

The V call is TRBV5-8, the J call TRBJ2-5; D uncertain. The CDR3 length is 16 residues. Germline CDR1 is SGHTS and CDR2 is YDEGEE. Trimming took 5 bases from V and 1 from J, leaving 18 bases between them. CDR3 bases: TGTGCCAGCAGTCCCCTACAGTTCTCCTTCCAAGAGACCCAGTACTTC. Translated: CASSPLQFSFQETQYF.

The rearrangement joins TRBV5-1 to TRBJ1-1, with D perhaps TRBD1 (6 bases). This CDR3 has 15 residues. V dropped 4 bases and J dropped 0 bases, with 13 bases sitting between them. Germline lookup yields CDR1 SGHRS and CDR2 YFSETQ. DNA for the CDR3: TGCGCCAGCAGCATATTGGGGGCTATGAACACTGAAGCTTTCTTT. Translation gives CASSILGAMNTEAFF.

The rearrangement joins TRBV14 to TRBJ2-7, with D possibly being TRBD1 (5 bases). Trimming took 4 bases from V and 3 from J, leaving 16 bases between them. Germline values: CDR1 SGHDN, CDR2 FVKESK. The CDR3 spans 15 residues. Here the CDR3 DNA reads TGTGCCAGCAGCCTAAATTTAGGGGCTAGCTACGAGCAGTACTTC. Its protein product is CASSLNLGASYEQYF.

V and J are TRBV9 and TRBJ2-2; D not certain. Germline V gene lookup returns CDR1 SGDLS and CDR2 YYNGEE. The CDR3 loop spans 15 amino acids. V gave up 0 bases and J gave up 2 bases, with 8 bases separating them. The CDR3 DNA is TGTGCCAGCAGCGTAGAGCTCTCCAACACCGGGGAGCTGTTTTTT. Protein sequence: CASSVELSNTGELFF.

The chain has TRBV4-1 and TRBJ2-1, with TRBD1 matching over 8 bases. Trimming took 3 bases from V and 6 from J; bases not matched to a gene: 7. CDR1 MGHRA and CDR2 YSYEKL come from the germline V gene. The CDR3 contains 15 residues. The CDR3 nucleotides read TGCGCCAGCAGCCAGCACCCCGGGACAGGCAATGAGCAGTTCTTC. It specifies CASSQHPGTGNEQFF.

The V gene is TRBV7-2, the J gene TRBJ1-3; TRBD1 matches at 7 bases. CDR3 length: 16 amino acids. Germline V gene lookup returns CDR1 SGHTA and CDR2 FQGNSA. J was trimmed by 2 bases and V by 1 base; bases with no gene match: 5. The CDR3 spells CASSLGGTGAGNTIYF. For the CDR3, the DNA is TGTGCCAGCAGCTTAGGGGGTACAGGGGCTGGAAACACCATATATTTT.

The V gene is TRBV10-3, the J gene TRBJ1-6; D gene unclear. V dropped 4 bases and J dropped 7 bases, with 11 bases sitting between them. CDR1 ENHRY and CDR2 SYGVKD come from the germline V gene. CDR3 length equals 14 residues. The CDR3: CAISAEVGNSPLHF. The CDR3 DNA reads TGTGCCATCAGTGCGGAGGTCGGGAATTCACCCCTCCACTTT.

This chain uses TRBV30 with TRBJ1-6; tentative D call: TRBD1 (6 bases). V lost 5 bases, J lost 2 bases, and 10 bases lay in between. The CDR3 extends over 14 amino acids. Germline CDR1 reads GTSNPN; CDR2 reads SVGIG (reference sequence). CDR3 sequence reads: CAWEKGAYNSPLHF. CDR3 coding DNA: TGTGCCTGGGAGAAGGGGGCCTATAATTCACCCCTCCACTTT.

This clone was recorded only once. The rearrangement joins TRBV24-1 to TRBJ1-5; no firm D call. Germline V CDR1 and CDR2: KGHDR, SFDVKD. The CDR3 contains 15 residues. The V end lost 9 bases, the J end lost 5 bases, and 19 bases lay between the germline ends. In DNA, the CDR3 is TGTGCCACCCAACCCCTAGGATTCCCTGATCAGCCCCAGCATTTT. Translated: CATQPLGFPDQPQHF.

The CDR3 coding sequence is TGTGCCAGCAGCCCGTGGACTGAGGCCTCTGGGGCCAACGTCCTGACTTTC. This encodes CASSPWTEASGANVLTF. This chain joins TRBV7-6 and TRBJ2-6; D may be TRBD2 (5 bases). Germline loops: CDR1 SGHVS, CDR2 FNYEAQ. The V end was cut by 5 bases, the J end by 0 bases, with 14 bases between. This CDR3 is built from 17 residues.